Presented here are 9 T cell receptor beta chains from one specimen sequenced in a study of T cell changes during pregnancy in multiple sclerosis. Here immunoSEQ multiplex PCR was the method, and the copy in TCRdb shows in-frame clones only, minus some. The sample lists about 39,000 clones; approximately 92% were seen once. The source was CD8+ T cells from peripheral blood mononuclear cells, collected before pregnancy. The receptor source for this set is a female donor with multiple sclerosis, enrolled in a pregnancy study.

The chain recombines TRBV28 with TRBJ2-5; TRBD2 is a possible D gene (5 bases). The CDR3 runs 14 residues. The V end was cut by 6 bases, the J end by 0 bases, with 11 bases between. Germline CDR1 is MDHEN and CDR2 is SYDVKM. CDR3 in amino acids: CASSTGVNQETQYF. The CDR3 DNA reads TGTGCCAGCAGCACCGGGGTAAACCAAGAGACCCAGTACTTC.

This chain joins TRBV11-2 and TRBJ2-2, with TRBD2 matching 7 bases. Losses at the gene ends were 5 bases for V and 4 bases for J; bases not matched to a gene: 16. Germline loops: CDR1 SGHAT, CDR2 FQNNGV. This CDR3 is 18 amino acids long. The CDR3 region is CASSRAITAGSRTGELFF. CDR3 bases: TGTGCCAGCAGCCGTGCCATTACAGCGGGGTCGCGCACCGGGGAGCTGTTTTTT. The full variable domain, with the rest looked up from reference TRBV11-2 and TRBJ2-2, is EAGVAQSPRYKIIEKRQSVAFWCNPISGHATLYWYQQILGQGPKLLIQFQNNGVVDDSQLPKDRFSAERLKGVDSTLKIQPAKLEDSAVYLCASSRAITAGSRTGELFFGEGSRLTVL.

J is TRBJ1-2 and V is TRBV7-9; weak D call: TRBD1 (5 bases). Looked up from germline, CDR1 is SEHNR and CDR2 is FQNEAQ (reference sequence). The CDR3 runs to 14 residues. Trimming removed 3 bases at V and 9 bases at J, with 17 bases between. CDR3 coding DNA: TGTGCCAGCAGCTTCTCGGGGGACCCGGGGCGCTACACCTTC. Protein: CASSFSGDPGRYTF.

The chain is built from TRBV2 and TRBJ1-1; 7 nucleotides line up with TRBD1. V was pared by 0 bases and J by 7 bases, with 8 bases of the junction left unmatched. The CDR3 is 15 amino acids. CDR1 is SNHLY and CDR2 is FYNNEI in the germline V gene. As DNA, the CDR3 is TGTGCCAGCAGTGAAGCGCGGAGGGGGCTGAGTGAAGCTTTCTTT. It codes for CASSEARRGLSEAFF.

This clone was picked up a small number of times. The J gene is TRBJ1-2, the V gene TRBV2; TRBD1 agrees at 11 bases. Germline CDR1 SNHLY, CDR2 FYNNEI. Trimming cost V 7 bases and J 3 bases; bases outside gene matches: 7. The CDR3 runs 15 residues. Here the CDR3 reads CASTDRGRGDYGYTF. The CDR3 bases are TGTGCCAGCACGGACAGGGGGCGCGGAGACTATGGCTACACCTTC.

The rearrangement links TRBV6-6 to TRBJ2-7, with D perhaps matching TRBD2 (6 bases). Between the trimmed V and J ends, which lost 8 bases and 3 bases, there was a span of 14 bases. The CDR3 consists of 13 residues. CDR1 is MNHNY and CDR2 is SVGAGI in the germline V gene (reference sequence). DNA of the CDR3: TGTGCCAGCCTCGGGGGTTGGAACTACGAGCAGTACTTC. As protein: CASLGGWNYEQYF.

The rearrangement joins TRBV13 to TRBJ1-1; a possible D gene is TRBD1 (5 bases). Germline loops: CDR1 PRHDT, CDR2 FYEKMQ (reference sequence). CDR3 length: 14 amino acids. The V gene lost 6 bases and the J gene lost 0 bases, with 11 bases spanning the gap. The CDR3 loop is CASRVGGMNTEAFF. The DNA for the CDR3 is TGTGCCAGCAGGGTCGGGGGTATGAACACTGAAGCTTTCTTT.

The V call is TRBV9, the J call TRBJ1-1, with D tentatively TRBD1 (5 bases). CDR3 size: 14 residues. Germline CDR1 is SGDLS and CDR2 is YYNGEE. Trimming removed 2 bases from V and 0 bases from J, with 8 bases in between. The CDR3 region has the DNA TGTGCCAGCAGCGTCGACAGTATGAACACTGAAGCTTTCTTT. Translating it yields CASSVDSMNTEAFF.

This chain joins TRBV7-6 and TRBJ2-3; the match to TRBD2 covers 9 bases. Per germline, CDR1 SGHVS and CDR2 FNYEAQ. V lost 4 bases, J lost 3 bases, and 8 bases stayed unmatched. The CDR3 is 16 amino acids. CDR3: CASSSRLAGITDTQYF. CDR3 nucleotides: TGTGCCAGCAGCTCCCGTCTAGCGGGAATTACAGATACGCAGTATTTT.